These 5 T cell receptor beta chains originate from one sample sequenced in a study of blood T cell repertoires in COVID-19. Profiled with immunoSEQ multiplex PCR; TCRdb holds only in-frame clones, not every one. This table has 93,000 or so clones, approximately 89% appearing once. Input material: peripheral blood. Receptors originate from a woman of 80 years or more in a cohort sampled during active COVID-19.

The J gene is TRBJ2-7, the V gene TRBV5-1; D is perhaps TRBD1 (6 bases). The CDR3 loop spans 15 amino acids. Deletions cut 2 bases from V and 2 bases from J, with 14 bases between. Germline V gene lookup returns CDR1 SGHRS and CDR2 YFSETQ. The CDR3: CASSFFRDTTYEQYF. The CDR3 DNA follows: TGCGCCAGCAGCTTTTTCCGGGACACAACCTACGAGCAGTACTTC.

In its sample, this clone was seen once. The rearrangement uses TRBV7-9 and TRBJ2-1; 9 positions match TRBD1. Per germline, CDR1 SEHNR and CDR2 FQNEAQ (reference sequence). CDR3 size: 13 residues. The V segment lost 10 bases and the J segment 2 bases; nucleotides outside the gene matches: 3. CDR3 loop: CATRQGAYNEQFF. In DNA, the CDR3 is TGTGCCACCCGACAGGGGGCCTACAATGAGCAGTTCTTC.

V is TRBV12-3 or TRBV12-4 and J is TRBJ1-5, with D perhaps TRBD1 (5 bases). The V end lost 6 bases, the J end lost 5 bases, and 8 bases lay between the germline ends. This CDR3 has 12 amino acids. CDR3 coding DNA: TGTGCCAGCAGCCGGGGGGATCAGCCCCAGCATTTT. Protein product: CASSRGDQPQHF.

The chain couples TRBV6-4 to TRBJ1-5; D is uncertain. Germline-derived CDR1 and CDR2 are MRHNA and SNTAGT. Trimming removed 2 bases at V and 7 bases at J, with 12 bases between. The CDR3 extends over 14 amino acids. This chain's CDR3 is CASSDGGLGQPQHF. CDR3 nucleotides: TGTGCCAGCAGTGACGGCGGGCTAGGACAGCCCCAGCATTTT.

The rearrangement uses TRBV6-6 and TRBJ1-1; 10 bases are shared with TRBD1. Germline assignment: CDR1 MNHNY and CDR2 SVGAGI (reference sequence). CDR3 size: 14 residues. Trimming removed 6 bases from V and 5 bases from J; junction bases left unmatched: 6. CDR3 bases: TGTGCCAGCAGCTTGACAGGGGGCTGGACTGAAGCTTTCTTT. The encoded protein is CASSLTGGWTEAFF.